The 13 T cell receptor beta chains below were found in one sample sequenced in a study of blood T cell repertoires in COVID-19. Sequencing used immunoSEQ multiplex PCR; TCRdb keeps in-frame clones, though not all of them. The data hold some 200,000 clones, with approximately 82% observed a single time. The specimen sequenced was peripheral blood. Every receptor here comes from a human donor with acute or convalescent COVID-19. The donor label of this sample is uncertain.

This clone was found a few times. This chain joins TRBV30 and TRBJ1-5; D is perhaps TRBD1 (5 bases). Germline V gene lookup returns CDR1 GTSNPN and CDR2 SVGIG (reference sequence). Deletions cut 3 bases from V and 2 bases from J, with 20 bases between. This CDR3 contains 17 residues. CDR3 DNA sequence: TGTGCCTGGAGCCATTCGGGGGTCGGGGTTGGCAATCAGCCCCAGCATTTT. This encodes CAWSHSGVGVGNQPQHF.

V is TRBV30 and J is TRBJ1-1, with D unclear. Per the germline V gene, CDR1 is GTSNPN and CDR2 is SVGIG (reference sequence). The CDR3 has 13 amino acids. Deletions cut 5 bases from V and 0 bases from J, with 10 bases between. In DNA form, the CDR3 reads TGTGCCTGGGTTTACGGGTTGAACACTGAAGCTTTCTTT. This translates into CAWVYGLNTEAFF.

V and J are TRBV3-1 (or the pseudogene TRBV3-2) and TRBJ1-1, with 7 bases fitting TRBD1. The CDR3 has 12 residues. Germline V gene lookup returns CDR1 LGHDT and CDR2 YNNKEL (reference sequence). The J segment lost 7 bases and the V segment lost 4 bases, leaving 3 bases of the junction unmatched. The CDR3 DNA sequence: TGTGCCAGCAGCCGAGGGACAGTTGAAGCTTTCTTT. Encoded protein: CASSRGTVEAFF.

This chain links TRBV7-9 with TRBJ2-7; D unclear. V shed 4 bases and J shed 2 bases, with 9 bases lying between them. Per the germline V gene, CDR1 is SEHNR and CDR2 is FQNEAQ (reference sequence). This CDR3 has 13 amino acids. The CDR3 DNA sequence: TGTGCCAGCAGCTCGTACACCGCCTACGAGCAGTACTTC. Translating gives CASSSYTAYEQYF. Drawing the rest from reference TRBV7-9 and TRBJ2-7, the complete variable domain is DTGVSQNPRHKITKRGQNVTFRCDPISEHNRLYWYRQTLGQGPEFLTYFQNEAQLEKSRLLSDRFSAERPKGSFSTLEIQRTEQGDSAMYLCASSSYTAYEQYFGPGTRLTVT.

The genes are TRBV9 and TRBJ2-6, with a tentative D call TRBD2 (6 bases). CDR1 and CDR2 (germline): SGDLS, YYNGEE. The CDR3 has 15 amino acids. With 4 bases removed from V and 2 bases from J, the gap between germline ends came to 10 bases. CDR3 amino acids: CASSFSSAGANVLTF. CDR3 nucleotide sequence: TGTGCCAGCAGCTTTTCTAGCGCTGGGGCCAACGTCCTGACTTTC. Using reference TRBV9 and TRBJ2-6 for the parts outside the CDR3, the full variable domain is DSGVTQTPKHLITATGQRVTLRCSPRSGDLSVYWYQQSLDQGLQFLIQYYNGEERAKGNILERFSAQQFPDLHSELNLSSLELGDSALYFCASSFSSAGANVLTFGAGSRLTVL.

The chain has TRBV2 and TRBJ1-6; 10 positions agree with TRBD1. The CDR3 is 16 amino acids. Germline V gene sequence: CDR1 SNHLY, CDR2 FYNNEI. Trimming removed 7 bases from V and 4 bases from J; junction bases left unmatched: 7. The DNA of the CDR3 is TGTGCCAGCAAACCGGACAGGGGGGGATATAATTCACCCCTCCACTTT. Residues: CASKPDRGGYNSPLHF.

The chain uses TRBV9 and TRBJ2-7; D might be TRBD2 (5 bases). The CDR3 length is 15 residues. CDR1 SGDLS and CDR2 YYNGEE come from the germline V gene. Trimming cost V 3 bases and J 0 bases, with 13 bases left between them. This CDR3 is CASSEGSGSSYEQYF. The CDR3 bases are TGTGCCAGCAGCGAAGGTAGTGGGAGCTCCTACGAGCAGTACTTC.

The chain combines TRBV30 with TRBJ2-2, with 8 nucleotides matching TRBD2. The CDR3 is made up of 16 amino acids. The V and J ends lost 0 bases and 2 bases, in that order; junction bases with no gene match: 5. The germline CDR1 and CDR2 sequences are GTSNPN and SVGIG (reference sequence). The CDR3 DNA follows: TGTGCCTGGAGTGTCTACGGGAGGGTAAACACCGGGGAGCTGTTTTTT. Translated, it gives CAWSVYGRVNTGELFF.

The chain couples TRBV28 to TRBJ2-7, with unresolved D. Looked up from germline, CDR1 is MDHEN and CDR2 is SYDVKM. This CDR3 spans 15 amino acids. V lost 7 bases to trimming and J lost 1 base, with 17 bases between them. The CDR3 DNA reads TGTGCCAGCACCTCCTCTCGCCGAGCGTCCTACGAGCAGTACTTC. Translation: CASTSSRRASYEQYF. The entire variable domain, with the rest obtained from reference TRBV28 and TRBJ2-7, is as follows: DVKVTQSSRYLVKRTGEKVFLECVQDMDHENMFWYRQDPGLGLRLIYFSYDVKMKEKGDIPEGYSVSREKKERFSLILESASTNQTSMYLCASTSSRRASYEQYFGPGTRLTVT.

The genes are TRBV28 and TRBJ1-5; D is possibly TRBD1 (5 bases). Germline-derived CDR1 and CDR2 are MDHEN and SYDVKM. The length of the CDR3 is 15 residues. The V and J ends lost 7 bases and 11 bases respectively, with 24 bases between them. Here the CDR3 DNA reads TGTGCCAGCATCCTAAGTGCAGGGCCCCTTTACGCCCAGCATTTT. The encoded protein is CASILSAGPLYAQHF. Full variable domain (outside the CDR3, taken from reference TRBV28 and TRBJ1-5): DVKVTQSSRYLVKRTGEKVFLECVQDMDHENMFWYRQDPGLGLRLIYFSYDVKMKEKGDIPEGYSVSREKKERFSLILESASTNQTSMYLCASILSAGPLYAQHFGDGTRLSIL.

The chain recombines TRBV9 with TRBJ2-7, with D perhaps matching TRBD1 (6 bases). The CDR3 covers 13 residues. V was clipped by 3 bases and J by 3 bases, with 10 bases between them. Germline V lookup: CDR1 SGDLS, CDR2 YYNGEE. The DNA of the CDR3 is TGTGCCAGCAGCGCCCCACAGGGCTACGAGCAGTACTTC. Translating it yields CASSAPQGYEQYF.

CDR3: CASSLGDRGPWQPQHF. In DNA, the CDR3 is TGTGCCAGCAGCTTGGGGGACAGGGGGCCGTGGCAGCCCCAGCATTTT. This chain connects TRBV5-7 to TRBJ1-5, with 12 bases identical to TRBD1. TRBV5-7 is an ORF for which the function is uncertain. This CDR3 comprises 16 residues. Trimming removed 0 bases from V and 7 bases from J; junction bases left unmatched: 5.

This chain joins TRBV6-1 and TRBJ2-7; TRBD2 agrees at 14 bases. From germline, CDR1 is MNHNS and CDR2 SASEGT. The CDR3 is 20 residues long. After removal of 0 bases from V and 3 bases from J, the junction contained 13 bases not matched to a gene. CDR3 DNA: TGTGCCAGCAGTGAAGCCTTCGGACTAGCGGGAGGTAGGGGGGTCTACGAGCAGTACTTC. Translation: CASSEAFGLAGGRGVYEQYF.